Listed below are T cell receptor beta chains from one sample, sequenced in a study of vaccination effects on CD4 cells after COVID-19. Using immunoSEQ multiplex PCR, the repertoire was profiled, and TCRdb retains in-frame clones only, with some absent. The sample carries about 31,000 clones, about 66% recorded once. The antigens for these receptors are not known. The sequences come from CD4+ T cells from PBMCs cultured with HCoV-229E spike peptides, collected before COVID-19 vaccination. The receptors were gathered from a human donor who received a COVID-19 vaccine. The conserved cysteine and the conserved F or W are not part of the CDR3 here. A clone size is listed for some rows: how often the clone was seen (once, few, many), or a class if it is expanded.

J | size | V | CDR3
TRBJ2-7 | - | TRBV7-8 | ASSLGEGGNYEQY
TRBJ2-7 | - | TRBV11-2 | ASSLSDPGTTFYEQY
TRBJ2-3 | - | TRBV5-6 | ASSLGPIGDTQY
TRBJ2-7 | - | TRBV20-1 | SASVADHEQY
TRBJ1-3 | - | TRBV5-6 | ASSFGTGGGNTIY
TRBJ1-3 | - | TRBV10-3 | AISGPGQGYSSGNTIY
TRBJ1-2 | - | TRBV12-3/TRBV12-4 | ASSLGSYGYT
TRBJ2-5 | - | TRBV7-9 | ASSSRLGLAGGQETQY
TRBJ2-1 | - | TRBV7-2 | ASSTSGGVLGNEQF
TRBJ2-1 | - | TRBV7-8 | ASSLARRSRSNEQF
TRBJ2-5 | once | TRBV5-5 | ASSGDIKETQY
TRBJ1-1 | - | TRBV5-1 | ASSPKIQGTNTEAF
TRBJ1-2 | few | TRBV19 | ASSTPTGRGGYT
TRBJ1-1 | - | TRBV9 | ASSVGPLDKNTEAF
TRBJ1-4 | - | TRBV7-2 | ASSSGPRTTNEKLF
TRBJ2-2 | - | TRBV5-4 | ASSPRDTGELF
TRBJ1-1 | - | TRBV6-1 | ASSEAGLRNTEAF
TRBJ1-5 | - | TRBV7-2 | ASSSQGGDQPQH
TRBJ2-6 | - | TRBV6-2/TRBV6-3 | ASSYPPVYSGANVLT
TRBJ2-7 | - | TRBV12-3/TRBV12-4 | ASSLNYEQY
TRBJ2-5 | - | TRBV9 | ASSADRGLETQY
TRBJ2-1 | - | TRBV6-5 | ASRAGTGGNEQF
TRBJ1-6 | - | TRBV12-5 | ASGTLQGGNSPLH
TRBJ2-1 | few | TRBV7-9 | ASSLGGQYNEQF
TRBJ1-6 | - | TRBV5-1 | ASSLRSGASSYNSPLH
TRBJ2-2 | - | TRBV29-1 | SGLAEGTGELF
TRBJ2-1 | - | TRBV7-9 | ASSQLDTGPYNEQF
TRBJ1-2 | - | TRBV6-5 | ASSYGSRQENYGYT
TRBJ1-1 | - | TRBV7-2 | ASSPPGGTGLGAF
TRBJ1-3 | - | TRBV9 | ASSVTGGTQNTIY
TRBJ1-6 | - | TRBV3-1/TRBV3-2 | ASSPDFVRGLGGNSPLH
TRBJ1-1 | - | TRBV6-5 | ASRPHTGTNTEAF
TRBJ2-7 | - | TRBV7-2 | ASSLGGTSSSYEQY
TRBJ1-3 | - | TRBV30 | AWESGQGYGNTIY
TRBJ1-2 | - | TRBV24-1 | ATSDPRDSYGYT
TRBJ1-6 | - | TRBV9 | ASSEGDSPLH
TRBJ2-3 | - | TRBV6-6 | ASSSGQGVSDTQY
TRBJ2-1 | once | TRBV24-1 | ATSEGQIHYNEQF
TRBJ2-7 | - | TRBV3-1/TRBV3-2 | ASSPGQVLYEQY
TRBJ2-1 | once | TRBV3-1/TRBV3-2 | ASSLNRGLYNEQF
TRBJ2-2 | - | TRBV30 | AWARVSAGELF
TRBJ2-6 | - | TRBV15 | AARFSGANVLT
TRBJ1-1 | - | TRBV5-1 | ASSRGVNTEAF
TRBJ2-1 | - | TRBV5-1 | ASSTDYFNEQF
TRBJ2-1 | few | TRBV7-2 | ASSPKRGASYNEQF
TRBJ2-1 | once | TRBV15 | ATSRVRTSGRNEQF
TRBJ1-2 | - | TRBV4-1 | ASSQDTKDYGYT
TRBJ1-5 | - | TRBV28 | ASSGFGNNQPQH